This T cell receptor beta chain was identified in a study of blood T cell repertoires in COVID-19. This CDR3 has 13 amino acids. Trimming took off 1 base at V and 0 bases at J, with 4 bases between the two ends. This clone showed up just a few times. TCRdb's table, derived via immunoSEQ multiplex PCR, lists solely in-frame clones and lacks some. Of fewer than 15,000 clones listed, 85% to 90% are singletons. The receptor's source is a woman in her 70s in a cohort sampled during active or convalescent COVID-19. V usage is TRBV12-3 or TRBV12-4 and J usage is TRBJ2-7; D uncertain. Sequencing input: peripheral blood. CDR3 sequence (DNA): TGTGCCAGCAGTTTAGTTAGCTCCTACGAGCAGTACTTC. It yields the protein CASSLVSSYEQYF.